These 20 T cell receptor beta chains came from one sample sequenced in a study of early T cells in non-severe SARS-CoV-2 infection. A single record per CDR3 protein comes from TCRdb applying MiXCR to the 5' RACE reads. This sample has roughly 52,000 distinct CDR3 sequences, with under 7.5% found just once. Material: whole blood, obtained at baseline. The source of these receptors is an adult who was a healthcare worker with PCR-confirmed SARS-CoV-2 infection or an uninfected control (not recorded which).

In regard to this clonotype: This sequence may be a read error, since a much larger clone differs from it by one base. V is TRBV6-2 or TRBV6-3 and J is TRBJ2-3; 10 positions match TRBD2. CDR3 length: 14 amino acids. CDR1 and CDR2 from the germline V gene are MNHEY and SVGEGT. V shed 7 bases, J shed 4 bases, and the junction held 5 bases outside the gene matches. The CDR3 nucleotides read TGTGCCAGCATCACTAGCGGGACCCCAGATACGCAGTATTTT. Translating it yields CASITSGTPDTQYF.

This sequence joins TRBV28 and TRBJ1-2; possible D gene TRBD1, 5 bases. Between the trimmed V and J ends, which lost 11 bases and 5 bases, there was a span of 12 bases. The CDR3 is 11 residues long. Germline CDR1 is MDHEN and CDR2 is SYDVKM. The CDR3 sequence: CARLGGYGYTF. The CDR3 DNA reads as TGTGCCCGCCTGGGGGGGTATGGCTACACCTTC.

This clonotype was counted between two and nine times. This chain uses TRBV4-1 with TRBJ2-7; tentatively, D is TRBD1 or TRBD2 (5 bases each). The V and J ends lost 4 bases and 3 bases respectively, with 16 bases between them. The germline gives CDR1 MGHRA, CDR2 YSYEKL. The CDR3 totals 15 residues. The CDR3 spells CASSPSGGKFYEQYF. In DNA form, the CDR3 reads TGCGCCAGCAGCCCGTCTGGGGGTAAATTCTACGAGCAGTACTTC.

This clonotype appeared a few times. V gene TRBV5-1 combines with J gene TRBJ1-2; D is ambiguous. This CDR3 spans 16 amino acids. Germline V gene lookup returns CDR1 SGHRS and CDR2 YFSETQ. Deletions cut 3 bases from V and 3 bases from J, with 18 bases between. For the CDR3, the DNA is TGCGCCAGCAGCTCGGCCGGTCCGCCAATTTACTATGGCTACACCTTC. This encodes CASSSAGPPIYYGYTF.

In this sample, this clonotype turned up many times. This chain's CDR3 is CASSPYGQGRNTEAFF. The DNA of the CDR3 is TGTGCCAGCTCACCTTACGGACAGGGAAGGAACACTGAAGCTTTCTTT. The chain employs TRBV18 and TRBJ1-1, with TRBD1 matching over 8 bases. J gave up 1 base and V 3 bases, and 7 bases lay outside the gene matches. Looked up from germline, CDR1 is KGHSH and CDR2 is LQKENI. The CDR3 runs 16 residues.

To note about this clonotype: This may arise from a read error, as a much more abundant clone is one base away. Likely a read error: the CDR3 ends without its conserved phenylalanine or tryptophan. The V gene is TRBV7-2, the J gene TRBJ2-1; 7 bases map to TRBD2. The V and J ends lost 5 bases and 7 bases, in that order; junction bases with no gene match: 5. CDR3 length: 13 residues. CDR1 is SGHTA and CDR2 is FQGNSA in the germline V gene. The chain's CDR3 is CASSPRLANEQFY. The CDR3 region has the DNA TGTGCCAGCAGCCCGAGACTAGCAAATGAGCAGTTCTAC.

This clonotype was seen ten or more times. The CDR3 DNA sequence: TGTGCCATCAGTGAGTCGCCACCGAACACCGGGGAGCTGTTTTTT. Translation: CAISESPPNTGELFF. The V gene is TRBV10-3, the J gene TRBJ2-2; no clear D gene. CDR1 and CDR2 (germline): ENHRY, SYGVKD. V gave up 0 bases and J gave up 0 bases, with 5 bases separating them. The CDR3 covers 15 residues.

This clonotype was detected ten times or more. The V gene is TRBV29-1, the J gene TRBJ1-1; 7 nucleotides agree with TRBD1. The germline CDR1 and CDR2 sequences are SQVTM and ANQGSEA. V lost 4 bases, J lost 6 bases, and 8 bases stayed unmatched. The CDR3 is 13 residues long. The CDR3, as DNA: TGCAGCGTTGTACAGGGGTGGGACGCTGAAGCTTTCTTT. This encodes CSVVQGWDAEAFF.

This clonotype was detected many times. The chain joins TRBV6-5 to TRBJ1-1; maybe TRBD1 (5 bases). The CDR3 has 15 residues. Trimming cost V 6 bases and J 0 bases, with 14 bases left between them. Germline V lookup: CDR1 MNHEY, CDR2 SVGAGI. As DNA, the CDR3 is TGTGCCAGCAGGAGGGGTGTTAGGATGAACACTGAAGCTTTCTTT. Its translation: CASRRGVRMNTEAFF.

The genes are TRBV7-9 and TRBJ1-1, with D possibly being TRBD1 (6 bases). Trimming removed 5 bases at V and 0 bases at J, with 22 bases between. The V gene's germline CDR1 is SEHNR and CDR2 FQNEAQ (reference sequence). The CDR3 length is 18 residues. CDR3: CASSTRPRQEPLNTEAFF. CDR3 bases: TGTGCCAGCAGCACGAGACCCAGACAGGAGCCCTTGAACACTGAAGCTTTCTTT.

The rearrangement joins TRBV9 to TRBJ1-1; no reliable D call. From germline, CDR1 is SGDLS and CDR2 YYNGEE. This CDR3 has 13 residues. Trimming took off 7 bases at V and 0 bases at J, with 10 bases between the two ends. This chain's CDR3 is CASGYDMNTEAFF. CDR3 DNA: TGTGCCAGCGGTTACGACATGAACACTGAAGCTTTCTTT.

This clonotype was recorded at least ten times. V and J are TRBV11-2 and TRBJ2-2; 7 nucleotides line up with TRBD2. The CDR3 loop spans 14 amino acids. CDR1 and CDR2 from the germline V gene are SGHAT and FQNNGV. Trimming took 4 bases from V and 4 from J; bases not matched to a gene: 3. CDR3 loop: CASSSGLLTGELFF. The CDR3 nucleotides read TGTGCCAGCAGCTCGGGACTACTCACCGGGGAGCTGTTTTTT.

This clonotype was seen only a few times. The genes are TRBV11-2 and TRBJ2-3; weak D call: TRBD2 (7 bases). Trimming took 4 bases from V and 0 from J, leaving 26 bases between them. Germline loops: CDR1 SGHAT, CDR2 FQNNGV. There are 20 residues in the CDR3. The CDR3 DNA sequence: TGTGCCAGCAGCTCGCCGCAAGGGAGGGGGGGATCCTATAGCACAGATACGCAGTATTTT. It encodes CASSSPQGRGGSYSTDTQYF.

This clonotype came up many times. The chain uses TRBV7-9 and TRBJ1-2; no clear D gene. Trimming stripped 3 bases from V and 5 bases from J, with 7 bases between. Looked up from germline, CDR1 is SEHNR and CDR2 is FQNEAQ (reference sequence). The CDR3 length is 12 residues. The CDR3 protein is CASSFDTYGYTF. For the CDR3, the DNA is TGTGCCAGCAGCTTCGACACTTATGGCTACACCTTC. Together with reference TRBV7-9 and TRBJ1-2, the CDR3 gives the full variable domain: DTGVSQNPRHKITKRGQNVTFRCDPISEHNRLYWYRQTLGQGPEFLTYFQNEAQLEKSRLLSDRFSAERPKGSFSTLEIQRTEQGDSAMYLCASSFDTYGYTFGSGTRLTVV.

This clonotype was detected many times. The CDR3 loop reads CSAMTDYYGYTF. In DNA, the CDR3 is TGCAGTGCTATGACCGATTACTATGGCTACACCTTC. The gene calls are TRBV20-1 and TRBJ1-2; D remains ambiguous. Trimming stripped 4 bases from V and 3 bases from J, with 9 bases between. CDR3 length equals 12 residues. Germline V gene sequence: CDR1 DFQATT, CDR2 SNEGSKA (reference sequence).

The chain has TRBV7-2 and TRBJ2-3; 11 bases agree with TRBD1. This CDR3 is 15 amino acids long. Trimming removed 5 bases from V and 7 bases from J; junction bases left unmatched: 8. Germline V gene sequence: CDR1 SGHTA, CDR2 FQGNSA. The CDR3 DNA is TGTGCCAGCAGCCCTGGGACAGGGGGATCTAATACGCAGTATTTT. Its protein product is CASSPGTGGSNTQYF.

Only a few counts were recorded for this clonotype. Here the CDR3 DNA reads TGTGCCAGCAGTTACTCAGGGGGCGACACTGAAGCTTTCTTT. Amino acid sequence: CASSYSGGDTEAFF. The V call is TRBV6-5, the J call TRBJ1-1; 7 bases are a match to TRBD1. The CDR3 is made up of 14 amino acids. V gave up 0 bases and J gave up 3 bases; unmatched junction bases: 1. Germline V CDR1 and CDR2: MNHEY, SVGAGI.

This clonotype was observed at least ten times. The rearrangement joins TRBV12-3 or TRBV12-4 to TRBJ2-3, with 8 bases aligning to TRBD2. V shed 6 bases and J 5 bases; nucleotides not matched to a gene: 7. The CDR3 has 14 amino acids. The CDR3 is CASSNSGGGDTQYF. The CDR3 nucleotides are TGTGCCAGCAGCAACAGCGGGGGAGGAGATACGCAGTATTTT.

This clonotype appeared a single time. The genes are TRBV20-1 and TRBJ2-3; D unclear. V lost 7 bases and J lost 0, with 14 bases in between. Germline CDR1 is DFQATT and CDR2 is SNEGSKA (reference sequence). The CDR3 has 14 residues. The CDR3 DNA follows: TGCAGTGTGAGCTACACGACTAGCACAGATACGCAGTATTTT. It specifies CSVSYTTSTDTQYF.

This clonotype was observed a handful of times. V gene TRBV6-2 or TRBV6-3 combines with J gene TRBJ1-5; possible D gene TRBD1, 5 bases. CDR3 size: 15 residues. Trimming pared 6 bases from V and 1 base from J, leaving 13 bases between. Germline CDR1 is MNHEY and CDR2 is SVGEGT. The CDR3 region has the DNA TGTGCCAGCAGACCTCAGGGATGGAGCAATCAGCCCCAGCATTTT. Protein product: CASRPQGWSNQPQHF.